Shown below are 14 T cell receptor beta chains from a single sample sequenced in a study of T cell clonality in common variable immunodeficiency. The assay was immunoSEQ multiplex PCR, and TCRdb's table has in-frame clones only and misses some. Recorded here are over 35,000 clones, with no singletons, and the ten leading clones hold 0.68%. Sequenced material: peripheral blood mononuclear cells. The receptors stem from a person aged 18-70 years in good health.

This clone counts as medium-sized. The CDR3 end is not reached by the read, which stops 3 residues before it; the germline J gene fills it in. The chain carries TRBV6-1 and TRBJ2-5; the match to TRBD2 covers 9 bases. J gave up 2 bases and V 3 bases, and 4 bases lay outside the gene matches. CDR3 size: 15 residues. The germline gives CDR1 MNHNS, CDR2 SASEGT. CDR3 DNA (partial): TGTGCCAGCAGTGATTTAGCGGGGGATCAAGAGACC. This gives the protein CASSDLAGDQET. The whole CDR3 region reads CASSDLAGDQETQYF.

Ten or more counts support this clone. Incomplete CDR3 DNA: TGCGCCAGCAGCTTGGTAGGCGGGATAGACACAGATACG. Translation: CASSLVGGIDTDT. In full, the CDR3 reads CASSLVGGIDTDTQYF. The V gene is TRBV5-1, the J gene TRBJ2-3; D is possibly TRBD2 (6 bases). The read gets to within 3 residues of the CDR3 end, and the germline J gene fills in the rest. CDR1 SGHRS and CDR2 YFSETQ come from the germline V gene. CDR3 length equals 16 residues. V lost 0 bases and J lost 2, with 13 bases in between.

This clone has at least ten counts. The observed sequence ends 3 residues before the CDR3 terminus, with the missing tail filled in from the germline J gene. The J gene is TRBJ2-3, the V gene TRBV5-1, with 13 nucleotides matching TRBD2. The CDR3 consists of 17 residues. Trimming took 2 bases from V and 2 from J; bases not matched to a gene: 5. The germline gives CDR1 SGHRS, CDR2 YFSETQ. The CDR3 bases that were read are TGCGCCAGCAGCTTCAATGGACTAGCGGGGGACACAGATACG. It specifies CASSFNGLAGDTDT. The complete CDR3 protein is CASSFNGLAGDTDTQYF.

This clone appeared many times. Sequencing ends 3 residues short of the CDR3 end; the germline J gene provides the rest. The chain joins TRBV20-1 to TRBJ2-5; weak D call: TRBD1 (6 bases). CDR3 size: 14 residues. Germline CDR1 is DFQATT and CDR2 is SNEGSKA (reference sequence). The ends were cut back, 5 bases at V and 4 bases at J, with 17 bases in the middle. The sequenced CDR3 bases are TGCAGTGCTCTTAACAGGGAAGAGGGAGAGACC. It is translated as CSALNREEGET. The complete CDR3 sequence is CSALNREEGETQYF.

This clone was counted a few times. Coverage ceases 3 residues before the CDR3 finishes, and the germline J gene fills in the end. This rearrangement joins TRBV10-2 to TRBJ1-5; D unclear. Trimming stripped 2 bases from V and 5 bases from J, with 13 bases between. The CDR3 spans 15 residues. The germline CDR1 and CDR2 sequences are WSHSY and SAAADI. CDR3 loop: CASSETAGRYQPQHF. Incomplete CDR3 DNA: TGCGCCAGCAGTGAGACGGCGGGAAGGTATCAGCCC.

This clone appeared many times. The read ends 3 residues early relative to the CDR3; the germline J gene fills the gap. The chain carries TRBV5-1 and TRBJ1-6, with 9 bases matching TRBD1. V shed 0 bases, J shed 8 bases, and the junction held 3 bases outside the gene matches. This CDR3 is 15 amino acids long. The germline gives CDR1 SGHRS, CDR2 YFSETQ. The CDR3 sequence is CASSLGGTGYSPLHF. The part of the CDR3 DNA that was read is TGCGCCAGCAGCTTGGGAGGGACAGGGTATTCACCC.

Many counts were recorded for this clone. The CDR3 goes on 3 residues after the read ends, and that part is filled in from the germline J gene. The rearrangement links TRBV9 to TRBJ1-6, with D possibly matching TRBD1 (6 bases). Germline CDR1 reads SGDLS; CDR2 reads YYNGEE. Trimming pared 2 bases from V and 1 base from J, leaving 13 bases between. The CDR3 loop spans 17 amino acids. This CDR3 reads CASSVDSSMSYNSPLHF. Partial CDR3 DNA: TGTGCCAGCAGCGTGGACAGCTCTATGTCCTATAATTCACCC.

This clone was seen many times. The sequence runs out 3 residues before the end of the CDR3; the remainder is reconstructed from the germline J gene. The chain combines TRBV30 with TRBJ1-5, with TRBD1 as a possible D gene (6 bases). The CDR3 has 16 residues. CDR1 and CDR2 from the germline V gene are GTSNPN and SVGIG (reference sequence). Trimming cost V 2 bases and J 3 bases, with 17 bases left between them. The CDR3 sequence: CAWSRGQPRYNQPQHF. The covered CDR3 bases are TGTGCCTGGAGTAGAGGACAGCCTCGATACAATCAGCCC.

This clone was seen many times. The CDR3 spells CASSPRQGRTAPQHF. Partial CDR3 DNA: TGTGCCAGCAGTCCCCGACAGGGGAGAACGGCGCCC. The chain carries TRBV6-2 or TRBV6-3 and TRBJ1-5, with 8 bases matching TRBD1. The read is 3 residues too short to cover the CDR3 end, so that end is filled in from the germline J gene. CDR1 MNHEY and CDR2 SVGEGT come from the germline V gene. The CDR3 loop spans 15 amino acids. V was pared by 5 bases and J by 9 bases, with 12 bases of the junction left unmatched.

This clone was counted many times. The DNA ends 3 residues before the CDR3 does, and the rest of the CDR3 is filled in from the germline J gene. The chain recombines TRBV7-3 with TRBJ2-7, with 7 bases aligning to TRBD1. After removal of 0 bases from V and 3 bases from J, the junction contained 2 bases not matched to a gene. The CDR3 contains 14 residues. Germline CDR1 SGHTA, CDR2 FQGTGA. CDR3 sequence: CASSLTPGGYEQYF. The sequenced part of the CDR3 DNA is TGTGCCAGCAGCTTAACGCCAGGGGGCTACGAG.

At least ten counts were recorded for this clone. The CDR3 end is not reached by the read, which stops 3 residues before it; the germline J gene fills it in. The genes are TRBV30 and TRBJ2-1; 9 bases match TRBD2. In germline, CDR1 is GTSNPN, CDR2 SVGIG (reference sequence). Trimming took 4 bases from V and 3 from J; bases not matched to a gene: 10. The CDR3 sequence is 16 residues long. CDR3 residues: CAWIPPLAGYYNEQFF. Partial CDR3 DNA: TGTGCCTGGATTCCCCCGCTAGCGGGGTACTACAATGAG.

This clone came up many times. The CDR3 goes on 3 residues after the read ends, and that part is filled in from the germline J gene. The rearrangement uses TRBV12-3 or TRBV12-4 and TRBJ2-1; the match to TRBD2 covers 7 bases. The CDR3 runs to 16 residues. The V gene end was trimmed by 3 bases and the J gene end by 0 bases; junction bases not matched to a gene: 5. The sequenced part of the CDR3 DNA is TGTGCCAGCAGTTTTACGGGGGGATACTCCTACAATGAG. It translates to CASSFTGGYSYNE. The whole CDR3 reads CASSFTGGYSYNEQFF.

This clone was seen repeatedly, ten times or more. The CDR3 is cut off 3 residues early in the read; its end comes from the germline J gene. The rearrangement links TRBV10-3 to TRBJ2-5; 9 bases line up with TRBD2. This CDR3 is built from 13 residues. Germline assignment: CDR1 ENHRY and CDR2 SYGVKD. J was trimmed by 3 bases and V by 6 bases; bases with no gene match: 2. This chain's CDR3 is CAISGTSKETQYF. CDR3 DNA (partial): TGTGCCATCAGCGGGACTAGCAAAGAGACC.

This clone was observed many times. The read stops 3 residues short of the end of the CDR3; the missing end is completed from the germline J gene. The chain couples TRBV7-3 to TRBJ2-5; 14 positions match TRBD2. Germline loops: CDR1 SGHTA, CDR2 FQGTGA. The J segment lost 5 bases and the V segment lost 1 base, leaving 9 bases of the junction unmatched. The CDR3 extends over 18 amino acids. This CDR3 is CASSLMGLAGAGGETQYF. Partial CDR3 DNA: TGTGCCAGCAGCTTAATGGGACTAGCGGGGGCCGGAGGGGAGACC.